This T cell receptor beta chain comes out of a study of a mutant IDH1 vaccine in newly diagnosed glioma. For the study at large: Vaccination started 4-6 weeks after radiotherapy alone, or with temozolomide cycles. Previous treatment comprised radiotherapy, temozolomide, or both, mostly both. Treated patients, approximately 60% male and roughly 40% female, averaged approximately 40 years of age. Study-wide findings and caveats: Changes to the top peripheral T cell clonotypes appeared unrelated to pseudoprogression.

Deletions cut 0 bases from V and 5 bases from J, with 8 bases between. The CDR3 extends over 13 amino acids. Germline CDR1 is GTSNPN and CDR2 is SVGIG (reference sequence). Repertoires were generated with immunoSEQ multiplex PCR, while TCRdb's copy carries only in-frame clones and drops some. The sample comprises 25,000 to 35,000 clones, roughly nine tenths of which are singletons, and 20% to 25% rests with the top ten. Time point specified: week 5, during vaccination. In every dose of vaccine, 300 ug of mutant IDH1 20-mer peptide was given alongside topical imiquimod. In regard to this clone: Its antigen is not known.

This TCR came from a man between 18 and 29 years old with glioma. The J gene is TRBJ1-5, the V gene TRBV30, with D maybe TRBD1 (6 bases). The material sequenced was PBMCs, taken from a glioma patient whose treatment included an IDH1 peptide vaccine. Here the CDR3 reads CAWSVAGDQPQHF. In nucleotides, the CDR3 is TGTGCCTGGAGTGTGGCAGGGGATCAGCCCCAGCATTTT.